This is a list of T cell receptor beta chains from one sample in a study of cytomegalovirus exposure and HLA in healthy donors. Profiled with immunoSEQ multiplex PCR; TCRdb holds only in-frame clones, not every one. The sample carries roughly 220,000 clones, 75% recorded once. Sample: PBMCs. These receptor sequences come from a woman in her 30s in good health and CMV-seronegative. Both conserved end residues are part of each CDR3. The D gene is left open where the match is weak. Expanded clones get a size class; other rows say once, few or many, or leave the size out.

TRBV7-6,TRBD2,.,TRBJ2-2,CASSGPEERDYTGELFF,TGTGCCAGCAGCGGTCCTGAGGAGCGGGACTACACCGGGGAGCTGTTTTTT
TRBV30,TRBD2,.,TRBJ2-1,CAWIRGGSRVEQFF,TGTGCCTGGATACGGGGCGGGAGTAGGGTTGAGCAGTTCTTC
TRBV27,.,.,TRBJ1-5,CASSFRWGGQNHAQHF,TGTGCCAGCAGTTTTCGTTGGGGGGGACAAAACCACGCCCAGCATTTT
TRBV30,.,.,TRBJ2-1,CAWSPTQRDEQFF,TGTGCCTGGAGTCCAACTCAGCGGGATGAGCAGTTCTTC
TRBV11-3,TRBD1,once,TRBJ1-2,CASSTPPGTETNYGYTF,TGTGCCAGCAGCACTCCACCGGGGACAGAGACCAACTATGGCTACACCTTC
TRBV19,TRBD1,once,TRBJ1-6,CATKTGLNSPLHF,TGTGCCACCAAGACAGGGTTGAATTCACCCCTCCACTTT
TRBV5-1,.,.,TRBJ1-2,CASSLDRVGYGYTF,TGCGCCAGCAGCTTGGACAGGGTGGGCTATGGCTACACCTTC
TRBV25-1,.,few,TRBJ1-2,CASSASGGHRYGYTF,TGTGCCAGCAGTGCTTCTGGGGGCCATAGGTATGGCTACACCTTC
TRBV10-2,.,.,TRBJ2-7,CASSASGQGSYEQYF,TGCGCCAGCAGTGCTTCTGGGCAGGGCTCCTACGAGCAGTACTTC
TRBV7-8,TRBD1,.,TRBJ1-6,CASSLWDSIYNSPLHF,TGTGCCAGCAGCTTGTGGGACAGCATCTATAATTCACCCCTCCACTTT
TRBV25-1,TRBD2,few,TRBJ2-7,CASSEYFATSGRAHEQYF,TGTGCCAGCAGTGAATACTTCGCGACTAGCGGGAGGGCCCACGAGCAGTACTTC
TRBV6-6,TRBD1,.,TRBJ2-7,CASRRDRVGEQYF,TGTGCCAGCAGAAGAGACAGGGTGGGCGAGCAGTACTTC
TRBV2,.,few,TRBJ1-1,CASSVEGGTSEAFF,TGTGCCAGCAGTGTGGAGGGAGGGACGTCTGAAGCTTTCTTT
TRBV14,.,.,TRBJ2-1,CASSTQTFYRGGYNEQFF,TGTGCCAGCAGCACCCAGACCTTCTACAGGGGGGGTTACAATGAGCAGTTCTTC
TRBV11-3,.,few,TRBJ2-5,CASSITSSSKTQYF,TGTGCCAGCAGCATAACTAGCTCGTCAAAGACCCAGTACTTC
TRBV4-2,TRBD2,.,TRBJ2-1,CASSLASGIYNEQFF,TGTGCCAGCAGTCTCGCTAGCGGTATATACAATGAGCAGTTCTTC
TRBV10-2,TRBD2,few,TRBJ2-2,CASRLAGDTGELFF,TGCGCCAGCAGACTAGCGGGGGATACCGGGGAGCTGTTTTTT
TRBV6-1,.,.,TRBJ1-6,CASSEGGANSPLHF,TGTGCCAGCAGTGAGGGGGGGGCGAATTCACCCCTCCACTTT
TRBV7-9,.,.,TRBJ2-1,CASSLAGTKSDNEQFF,TGTGCCAGCAGCTTAGCCGGGACAAAGTCCGACAATGAGCAGTTCTTC
TRBV7-9,.,.,TRBJ1-1,CASSISEAFF,TGTGCCAGCAGCATCAGTGAAGCTTTCTTT
TRBV5-1,TRBD2,.,TRBJ2-1,CASSSLAGGPGEQFF,TGCGCCAGCAGCTCATTAGCGGGAGGGCCAGGTGAGCAGTTCTTC
TRBV6-1,TRBD1,few,TRBJ1-6,CASSGDRGSPLHF,TGTGCCAGCAGTGGTGACAGGGGTTCACCCCTCCACTTT
TRBV2,TRBD1,once,TRBJ1-2,CASRDRDRGYTF,TGTGCCAGCAGAGACAGGGACCGTGGCTACACCTTC
TRBV7-2,.,.,TRBJ1-2,CASSLVGWDYGYTF,TGTGCCAGCAGCTTGGTGGGCTGGGACTATGGCTACACCTTC
TRBV5-1,.,.,TRBJ1-1,CASSLQGSMNTEAFF,TGCGCCAGCAGCTTACAGGGTTCCATGAACACTGAAGCTTTCTTT
TRBV7-2,TRBD1,few,TRBJ2-1,CASSLGPLGQVTGNEQFF,TGTGCCAGCAGCTTAGGACCGCTCGGACAGGTAACGGGCAATGAGCAGTTCTTC
TRBV19,TRBD2,.,TRBJ2-1,CASSPIAGEGGNEQFF,TGTGCCAGTAGTCCCATAGCGGGAGAAGGGGGCAATGAGCAGTTCTTC
TRBV6-4,TRBD1,.,TRBJ1-1,CASSTRDRYTEAFF,TGTGCCAGCAGCACACGGGACAGGTACACTGAAGCTTTCTTT
TRBV6-5,.,.,TRBJ1-3,CASSTGIGNTIYF,TGTGCCAGCAGTACAGGGATCGGAAACACCATATATTTT
TRBV6-5,.,.,TRBJ2-7,CASSFDGTGFTYEQYF,TGTGCCAGCAGTTTCGACGGAACAGGGTTTACCTACGAGCAGTACTTC
TRBV9,TRBD2,.,TRBJ2-1,CASSVDGGGFSEQFF,TGTGCCAGCAGCGTAGACGGGGGGGGTTTTTCGGAGCAGTTCTTC
TRBV9,TRBD1,.,TRBJ1-1,CASSRTGGGLNTEAFF,TGTGCCAGCAGCCGGACAGGGGGCGGGTTGAACACTGAAGCTTTCTTT
TRBV5-4,.,.,TRBJ1-1,CASSFGTYPEAFF,TGTGCCAGCAGCTTTGGGACATATCCCGAAGCTTTCTTT
TRBV6-5,.,.,TRBJ1-4,CASSSVSTNEKLFF,TGTGCCAGCAGTTCGGTATCCACTAATGAAAAACTGTTTTTT
TRBV2,.,.,TRBJ2-7,CASRELTPPRRPDYEQYF,TGTGCCAGCAGGGAGTTAACTCCTCCGAGGCGCCCGGACTACGAGCAGTACTTC
TRBV30,.,few,TRBJ2-7,CAWSVRALGSYEQYF,TGTGCCTGGAGTGTACGAGCCCTTGGCTCCTACGAGCAGTACTTC
TRBV19,.,.,TRBJ1-5,CASKPSYNQPQHF,TGTGCCAGTAAACCGTCCTACAATCAGCCCCAGCATTTT
TRBV6-1,.,.,TRBJ2-1,CASMVVGETYNEQFF,TGTGCCAGCATGGTAGTAGGGGAAACCTACAATGAGCAGTTCTTC
TRBV7-8,.,.,TRBJ1-2,CASSLGTDYYGYTF,TGTGCCAGCAGCTTAGGGACGGACTACTATGGCTACACCTTC
TRBV5-1,.,once,TRBJ1-1,CASSLDRNTEAFF,TGCGCCAGCAGCTTGGACAGGAACACTGAAGCTTTCTTT
TRBV6-1,TRBD2,.,TRBJ2-7,CASSEASGGASEQYF,TGTGCCAGCAGTGAAGCTAGCGGGGGGGCGAGCGAGCAGTACTTC
TRBV6-6,.,few,TRBJ2-7,CASSQSRGPYEQYF,TGTGCCAGCAGTCAGTCCAGGGGTCCCTACGAGCAGTACTTC
TRBV23-1,TRBD1,.,TRBJ1-5,CASIPGGGGQPQHF,TGCGCCAGCATTCCAGGGGGCGGAGGTCAGCCCCAGCATTTT
TRBV18,TRBD1,.,TRBJ1-1,CASSPGQGAGFF,TGTGCCAGCTCACCCGGACAGGGGGCTGGCTTCTTT
TRBV30,TRBD2,.,TRBJ2-5,CAWRRLAGVGETQYF,TGTGCCTGGAGGCGACTAGCGGGAGTGGGAGAGACCCAGTACTTC